The rows below give T cell receptor beta chains drawn from one sample of a study of blood T cell repertoires in COVID-19. Clones were sequenced by immunoSEQ multiplex PCR, and TCRdb holds only the in-frame ones, with some missing. The sample has over 100,000 clones, 60% to 75% seen once. The sequencing input was peripheral blood. Every receptor here comes from a woman in her 70s with acute or convalescent COVID-19. CDR3s leave out the opening cysteine and the closing phenylalanine or tryptophan. D genes are given only for firm matches.

d_gene	v_gene	j_gene	CDR3aa
TRBD2	TRBV25-1	TRBJ2-1	ASSGRGGRNNEQF
NA	TRBV7-9	TRBJ2-7	ASSPRQATGMVEQY
TRBD1	TRBV3-1/TRBV3-2	TRBJ2-1	ASRRDSSNEQF
NA	TRBV11-2	TRBJ2-2	ASSLAQANTGELF
TRBD2	TRBV6-2/TRBV6-3	TRBJ2-3	ASSPGGLNTQY
NA	TRBV2	TRBJ2-7	ASRLGTYEQY
NA	TRBV18	TRBJ1-3	ASSLLPDSIGNTIY
NA	TRBV11-3	TRBJ2-1	ASSKGGVNEQF
NA	TRBV7-6	TRBJ1-4	ASSPKYGGDSNEKLF
TRBD2	TRBV15	TRBJ2-1	ATSRDWSDSGGFYNEQF
TRBD1	TRBV6-5	TRBJ1-6	ASSSRLGTGGSPLH
TRBD2	TRBV2	TRBJ2-7	ASNRERGEYEQY
NA	TRBV7-2	TRBJ2-1	ASREGAGNEQF
NA	TRBV10-2	TRBJ1-1	ASKWQVDTEAF
NA	TRBV9	TRBJ2-7	ASTVGAGSSYEQY
NA	TRBV6-5	TRBJ2-1	ASTLGYEQF
NA	TRBV4-1	TRBJ2-6	ARSRQERASGANVLT
NA	TRBV28	TRBJ1-1	ASRPGGRTEAF
NA	TRBV18	TRBJ1-5	ASSPRAIGNQPQH
TRBD2	TRBV4-2	TRBJ2-5	ASSLGLAGVEETQY
TRBD1	TRBV9	TRBJ1-4	ASNLGSGQGGEKLF
NA	TRBV10-2	TRBJ1-2	ASSEVDYGYT
TRBD2	TRBV5-4	TRBJ2-7	ASSSGSGSSYEQY
NA	TRBV28	TRBJ2-1	ASSLGLGTSRWDNEQF
NA	TRBV5-1	TRBJ1-1	ASSSRGGDTEAF
TRBD1	TRBV10-2	TRBJ2-1	ASSRITGASRGNEQF
TRBD1	TRBV11-1	TRBJ2-1	ASSLEGGRDNEQF
NA	TRBV27	TRBJ1-2	ASSPLPRGAEGYT
TRBD2	TRBV10-3	TRBJ2-5	AINPGGGETQY
TRBD1	TRBV28	TRBJ2-1	ASTNHGWDRGFNEQF
TRBD1	TRBV5-1	TRBJ1-4	ASSSDREDEKLF
TRBD2	TRBV28	TRBJ2-3	ASRGGERELDTQY
TRBD1	TRBV3-1/TRBV3-2	TRBJ1-1	ASSRESLQGASEAF
NA	TRBV11-2	TRBJ2-7	ASSKGVYEQY
NA	TRBV15	TRBJ1-5	ATSRDMAADQPQH
NA	TRBV28	TRBJ2-7	ASSFLGRFYEQY
NA	TRBV6-2/TRBV6-3	TRBJ2-7	ASSLRGQPPYEQY
NA	TRBV6-5	TRBJ2-5	ASQWTQGRQETQY
TRBD1	TRBV3-1/TRBV3-2	TRBJ1-4	ASSGQGGEKLF
TRBD2	TRBV9	TRBJ2-1	ASSVAGAYNEQF
NA	TRBV2	TRBJ2-5	ASSEQAQETQY
NA	TRBV7-9	TRBJ1-6	ASSTTVYNSPLH
NA	TRBV6-1	TRBJ1-1	ASSYYSDTEAF
NA	TRBV28	TRBJ2-7	ASSYVRGDTYEQY
NA	TRBV12-5	TRBJ2-1	ASGLVLGNTGNEQF
TRBD2	TRBV6-5	TRBJ2-1	ASSYRGGRDEQF
NA	TRBV15	TRBJ1-1	ATSRTTGSTEAF
TRBD2	TRBV7-9	TRBJ2-7	ASSSPQTSGASMTEQY
TRBD2	TRBV4-2	TRBJ2-5	ASSNRLAVQETQY
TRBD1	TRBV9	TRBJ1-6	ASSAGGSYNSPLH